The 13 T cell receptor beta chains presented below share a single source sample, sequenced in a study of glioma-infiltrating T cells after dendritic cell vaccination (dated by TCRdb to about 2016). Receptor amplification or capture employed the immunoSEQ multiplex PCR assay. The clones in this table, taken by TCRdb from immuneACCESS, are in-frame only. Not every clone is retained; where verified, under half of the shortfall comes from an unresolved V gene, and the cause of the rest is unknown. The sample data list tens of thousands of clones, and around 80% of these were observed just once. Of the sample, roughly 2% is held by the ten largest clones. This material consisted of blood, taken before dendritic cell vaccination. Source of these receptors: a human donor with glioblastoma.

V usage is TRBV2 and J usage is TRBJ1-2; 8 bases are a match to TRBD1. This CDR3 comprises 16 residues. Germline CDR1 and CDR2: SNHLY and FYNNEI. The V and J ends lost 0 bases and 6 bases, in that order; junction bases with no gene match: 9. The CDR3 DNA is TGTGCCAGCAGTGAAGCGCGGGCAGGGGGCGCAAATGGCTACACCTTC. It translates to CASSEARAGGANGYTF.

J is TRBJ1-1 and V is TRBV29-1, with 8 positions matching TRBD1. The germline V gene encodes CDR1 SQVTM and CDR2 ANQGSEA. The CDR3 extends over 12 amino acids. V lost 7 bases to trimming and J lost 5 bases; unmatched junction nucleotides: 6. The DNA for the CDR3 is TGCAGCGCACTCACAGGGGGGACTGAAGCTTTCTTT. This gives the protein CSALTGGTEAFF.

The chain's CDR3 is CASSPGQGGSYEQYV. CDR3 nucleotides: TGCGCCAGCAGCCCCGGACAGGGAGGTAGTTACGAGCAGTACGTC. This chain uses TRBV5-1 with TRBJ2-7, with TRBD1 matching 8 bases. The CDR3 runs to 15 residues. V shed 4 bases, J shed 4 bases, and the junction held 10 bases outside the gene matches. The V gene's germline CDR1 is SGHRS and CDR2 YFSETQ.

This rearrangement joins TRBV6-1 to TRBJ1-5; possible D gene TRBD1, 6 bases. Trimming shortened V by 2 bases and J by 1 base, and 9 bases separated the two germline ends. The CDR3 runs to 15 residues. Germline CDR1 MNHNS, CDR2 SASEGT. The DNA for the CDR3 is TGTGCCAGCAGTGAATTCGGGACAAGCAATCAGCCCCAGCATTTT. Translating gives CASSEFGTSNQPQHF.

The V and J genes are TRBV21-1 and TRBJ2-1; the D call in the table, TRBD2, was not verified against the DNA. TRBV21-1 is deemed a pseudogene. The CDR3 is made up of 17 amino acids. The CDR3 DNA reads as TGTGCCAGCCCCCTTGGGAGCGGGAGGATGTCCTACAATGAGCAGTTCTTC. Translation gives CASPLGSGRMSYNEQFF.

The J gene is TRBJ2-1, the V gene TRBV6-1; 8 nucleotides align to TRBD2. Germline V lookup: CDR1 MNHNS, CDR2 SASEGT. Unmatched junction bases numbered 7, after V lost 0 bases and J lost 6 bases. This CDR3 region has 16 residues. CDR3 sequence (DNA): TGTGCCAGCAGTGAAGCGCAGGGAGCGGGAGCCAATGAGCAGTTCTTC. Its protein is CASSEAQGAGANEQFF.

The chain combines TRBV7-3 with TRBJ2-1; weak D call: TRBD1 (5 bases). This CDR3 has 15 residues. Germline lookup yields CDR1 SGHTA and CDR2 FQGTGA. V was trimmed by 5 bases and J by 0 bases, leaving 11 bases between them. CDR3 DNA sequence: TGTGCCAGCAGCCCCGGCAGGGCCTCCTACAATGAGCAGTTCTTC. Its protein is CASSPGRASYNEQFF.

This clone occurred many times. The chain employs TRBV28 and TRBJ1-2; D uncertain. CDR1 is MDHEN and CDR2 is SYDVKM in the germline V gene. Trimming stripped 3 bases from V and 5 bases from J, with 7 bases between. This CDR3 has 12 residues. The CDR3 spells CASSFSEYGYTF. Written as DNA, the CDR3 is TGTGCCAGCAGTTTCTCGGAGTATGGCTACACCTTC.

This chain uses TRBV18 with TRBJ1-2, with 9 bases aligning to TRBD1. The CDR3 is made up of 15 amino acids. The germline V gene encodes CDR1 KGHSH and CDR2 LQKENI. V shed 8 bases, J shed 6 bases, and the junction held 13 bases outside the gene matches. The CDR3 nucleotides read TGTGCCAGCAGAACTAGCGGGACAGGGCAAGATGGCTACACCTTC. It translates to CASRTSGTGQDGYTF.

This chain joins TRBV2 and TRBJ1-1; D gene uncertain. The germline CDR1 and CDR2 sequences are SNHLY and FYNNEI. CDR3 length: 12 amino acids. The ends were cut back, 7 bases at V and 7 bases at J, with 13 bases in the middle. As DNA, the CDR3 is TGTGCCAGCACGCCCGAACACCATGAAGCTTTCTTT. This gives the protein CASTPEHHEAFF.

The chain couples TRBV5-1 to TRBJ2-4; TRBD1 matches at 9 bases. After removal of 8 bases from V and 4 bases from J, the junction contained 1 base not matched to a gene. In germline, CDR1 is SGHRS, CDR2 YFSETQ. The CDR3 loop spans 12 amino acids. This CDR3 reads CASGTGKNIQYF. CDR3 in DNA: TGCGCCAGTGGGACAGGGAAAAACATTCAGTACTTC.

This sequence joins TRBV21-1 and TRBJ1-1. TRBV21-1 constitutes a pseudogene. The CDR3 is 15 amino acids. CDR3 in amino acids: CASSNPREGNTEAFF. In DNA form, the CDR3 reads TGTGCCAGCAGCAACCCCCGCGAGGGGAACACTGAAGCTTTCTTT.

The V call is TRBV7-7, the J call TRBJ2-5; D is perhaps TRBD1 (6 bases). V lost 2 bases, J lost 5 bases, and 15 bases lay in between. Per germline, CDR1 SSHAT and CDR2 FNYEAQ (reference sequence). The CDR3 consists of 15 residues. The CDR3 is CASSLNWDTTETQYF. For the CDR3, the DNA is TGTGCCAGCAGCTTAAATTGGGACACTACGGAGACCCAGTACTTC.